This T cell receptor beta chain was recorded in a study of molecular identifiers for immune sequencing clone quantification. Study-level background: Split five ways in replicates, RNA from about 20,000 or 100,000 naive CD8 cells had four portions sequenced.

Concerning this clonotype: Its target is not known. At one end, the junction sequence differs from germline, possibly due to a read error.

The authors sorted naive CD8 T cells as CD8+CD4-CCR7+CD45RA+. Germline CDR1 and CDR2: KGHDR and SFDVKD. This CDR3 contains 14 residues. Each CDR3 protein is one row after TCRdb ran MiXCR on the PCR reads. The sample has around 460,000 distinct CDR3 sequences, over 20% seen once; the top ten hold about 0.78%. General observations from the study: Clones of above 20 RNA copies carried over 99% of effector molecules; in naive cells they carried under 1%. With a barcode shared among identical TCR molecules, highly expanded clone sizes could be underestimated.

The clonotype comes from a human donor in good health. Some libraries in this study had Jurkat cell RNA spiked in. V is TRBV24-1 and J is TRBJ2-1, with 7 bases lining up with TRBD1. The sample comprised naive CD8+ T cells from blood, with Jurkat cell RNA spiked in. Subset given: FACS-sorted CD8+CD4-CCR7+CD45RA+ naive T cells. Here the CDR3 reads CATQGQRPYNVQFF. For the CDR3, the DNA is TGTGCCACCCAGGGACAGCGACCCTACAATGTGCAGTTCTTC.